Listed here is a single T cell receptor beta chain. Its antigen is unknown. V shed 5 bases and J shed 7 bases, with 12 bases lying between them. The CDR3 loop spans 12 amino acids. CDR1 GTSNPN and CDR2 SVGIG come from the germline V gene (reference sequence). Libraries were prepared by immunoSEQ multiplex PCR; TCRdb keeps only in-frame clonotypes and omits some of them. The profile shows about 30,000 clones, over 75% of them singletons. This specimen belongs to a study of OX40 agonist ivuxolimab in advanced cancers. Study information: Enrolled patients in dose escalation had cancers that were hepatocellular carcinoma, melanoma, renal cell or head and neck cancer. Study-wide findings and caveats: Also present in some nonresponders was a low level of normalized T-cell clonal expansion. Researchers did not establish what antigens the expanded peripheral T cells target.

The source of this sequence is an adult with an advanced solid tumor such as melanoma, head and neck, liver or kidney cancer. Material: CD4+ or CD8+ T cells sorted from blood, obtained in a trial of the OX40 agonist ivuxolimab. This chain links TRBV30 with TRBJ2-1; perhaps TRBD2 as D (6 bases). The CDR3 region is CAWRGLFNEQFF. CDR3 in DNA: TGTGCCTGGCGGGGACTCTTTAATGAGCAGTTCTTC.